The 3 T cell receptor beta chains in this list originate from one sample, sequenced in a study of blood T cell repertoires in COVID-19. Only in-frame clones appear in the TCRdb table, and some are missing; sequencing was by immunoSEQ multiplex PCR. This table has about 150,000 clones, about four fifths appearing once. Sequencing used peripheral blood. All receptors derive from a woman aged 80 or older with acute or convalescent COVID-19.

The rearrangement joins TRBV12-3 or TRBV12-4 to TRBJ1-5, with D uncertain. The V gene lost 4 bases and the J gene lost 5 bases, with 6 bases spanning the gap. The CDR3 sequence is 12 residues long. Written as DNA, the CDR3 is TGTGCCAGCAGTTGGAGCGATCAGCCCCAGCATTTT. Translating it yields CASSWSDQPQHF.

The chain's CDR3 is CSVSVETQYF. The CDR3 DNA is TGCAGCGTCAGCGTGGAGACCCAGTACTTC. The chain uses TRBV29-1 and TRBJ2-5; unclear D gene. CDR3 length: 10 amino acids. Germline assignment: CDR1 SQVTM and CDR2 ANQGSEA. Trimming cost V 6 bases and J 5 bases, with 7 bases left between them.

The rearrangement joins TRBV19 to TRBJ1-1, with TRBD1 matching over 8 bases. V dropped 7 bases and J dropped 1; count of bases not matched to a gene: 5. The CDR3 consists of 14 residues. CDR1 is LNHDA and CDR2 is SQIVND in the germline V gene (reference sequence). CDR3 nucleotide sequence: TGTGCCAGTACCCGGACAGGGACGAACACTGAAGCTTTCTTT. Its protein is CASTRTGTNTEAFF.